This entry features one T cell receptor beta chain sequence. Its antigen is undetermined. These data belong to a study of spatial heterogeneity in lung cancer. Study-wide findings and caveats: Higher tumor mutation counts went along with higher counts of expanded intratumoral alpha and beta TCRs.

Stated time point: sample taken at primary tumor resection. The donor population consisted of approximately 70 patients with untreated, early-stage non-small cell lung cancer. The CDR3 sequence is 13 residues long. The germline V gene has CDR1 SGHTA and CDR2 FQGNSA. Trimming removed 2 bases from V and 9 bases from J, with 11 bases in between. TCRdb re-called the 5' RACE reads through MiXCR, storing one row per CDR3 protein. Among about 3,400 distinct CDR3 sequences, 8% were seen once, and the ten largest hold approximately 11%. The TCR was taken from a male donor with early-stage non-small cell lung cancer. V is TRBV7-2 and J is TRBJ2-1, with D possibly matching TRBD2 (5 bases). This specimen was lung tumor tissue, taken at surgery. CDR3 protein: CASSLRGAGEQFF. As DNA, the CDR3 is TGTGCCAGCAGCTTACGGGGAGCCGGTGAGCAGTTCTTC. Supplemented by reference TRBV7-2 and TRBJ2-1, the full variable domain reads GAGVSQSPSNKVTEKGKDVELRCDPISGHTALYWYRQSLGQGLEFLIYFQGNSAPDKSGLPSDRFSAERTGGSVSTLTIQRTQQEDSAVYLCASSLRGAGEQFFGPGTRLTVL.